These 22 T cell receptor beta chains share one sample of origin, sequenced in a study of early T cells in non-severe SARS-CoV-2 infection (dated by TCRdb to 2020 to 2022). The library was prepared using 5' RACE. For sequencing, a NextSeq 500 was employed. TCRdb reworked the public reads: Q25 trimming with fastp, MiXCR clone assembly, productive beta chains retained. Identical CDR3 proteins give one entry, which carries the most common genes and DNA. This sample has about 49,000 distinct CDR3 sequences in its table, and 6.5% of those were observed once. Approximately 2.6% of the sample lies in the top ten. The material was whole blood, obtained at baseline. The receptors here all came from an adult who was a healthcare worker with PCR-confirmed SARS-CoV-2 infection or an uninfected control (not recorded which).

The chain is built from TRBV7-2 and TRBJ1-1; maybe TRBD1 (5 bases). Trimming took 3 bases from V and 9 from J, leaving 11 bases between them. This CDR3 is built from 12 residues. CDR1 and CDR2 from the germline V gene are SGHTA and FQGNSA. The CDR3 sequence: CASSLGLNQAFF. CDR3 bases: TGTGCCAGCAGCTTGGGACTAAACCAAGCTTTCTTT.

This clonotype has a count of ten or more. This rearrangement joins TRBV11-2 to TRBJ2-1; no firm D call. CDR1 and CDR2 from the germline V gene are SGHAT and FQNNGV. The CDR3 consists of 11 residues. The V end lost 7 bases, the J end lost 9 bases, and 10 bases lay between the germline ends. The CDR3 DNA reads TGTGCCAGCACAGGTGGGCTTGAGCAGTTCTTC. Amino acid sequence: CASTGGLEQFF.

In regard to this clonotype: One junction end does not reproduce the germline sequence, and a read error may be involved. The J gene is TRBJ2-7, the V gene TRBV6-1; D is unclear. CDR1 and CDR2 (germline): MNHNS, SASEGT. This CDR3 is 11 amino acids long. The DNA for the CDR3 is TGTGCCAGCAGCCTGCAACTCCTTCTGGACTTC. It is translated as CASSLQLLLDF.

This clonotype was detected many times. This chain connects TRBV28 to TRBJ2-7; TRBD1 might be the D (5 bases). This CDR3 is 13 amino acids long. Germline V CDR1 and CDR2: MDHEN, SYDVKM. The V and J ends lost 4 bases and 5 bases respectively, with 12 bases between them. The CDR3 here is CASSSFRVHEQYF. In DNA, the CDR3 is TGTGCCAGCAGTTCATTCAGGGTCCACGAGCAGTACTTC. Full variable domain (missing parts from reference TRBV28 and TRBJ2-7): DVKVTQSSRYLVKRTGEKVFLECVQDMDHENMFWYRQDPGLGLRLIYFSYDVKMKEKGDIPEGYSVSREKKERFSLILESASTNQTSMYLCASSSFRVHEQYFGPGTRLTVT.

This clonotype has just a few counts. The chain carries TRBV7-6 and TRBJ1-1; D unresolved. CDR3 length equals 16 residues. Germline CDR1 is SGHVS and CDR2 is FNYEAQ. V lost 5 bases and J 0 bases, leaving 16 bases between the germline ends. The chain's CDR3 is CASSPAAGTMNTEAFF. CDR3 bases: TGTGCCAGCAGCCCGGCGGCGGGTACTATGAACACTGAAGCTTTCTTT.

This clonotype was recorded many times. This chain uses TRBV5-1 with TRBJ2-1; a possible D gene is TRBD1 (6 bases). CDR1 and CDR2 from the germline V gene are SGHRS and YFSETQ. The V end was cut by 0 bases, the J end by 0 bases, with 7 bases between. This CDR3 has 15 amino acids. CDR3 DNA: TGCGCCAGCAGCTTGGACAGGGTCTCCTACAATGAGCAGTTCTTC. Translated, it gives CASSLDRVSYNEQFF.

This clonotype was seen many times. The genes are TRBV11-3 and TRBJ2-7; 7 bases line up with TRBD1. Germline values: CDR1 SGHNT, CDR2 YENEEA. Trimming removed 5 bases from V and 4 bases from J; junction bases left unmatched: 14. This CDR3 contains 16 residues. The CDR3 loop reads CASSKTYQTGLYEQYF. The CDR3 region has the DNA TGTGCCAGCAGCAAAACGTACCAGACAGGGCTGTACGAGCAGTACTTC.

This clonotype was observed at least ten times. The chain couples TRBV7-3 to TRBJ2-6; D unclear. Trimming took off 5 bases at V and 0 bases at J, with 11 bases between the two ends. Germline loops: CDR1 SGHTA, CDR2 FQGTGA. The CDR3 is made up of 16 amino acids. Written as DNA, the CDR3 is TGTGCCAGCAGCCCCCATCTACGCTCTGGGGCCAACGTCCTGACTTTC. It translates to CASSPHLRSGANVLTF.

Many counts were recorded for this clonotype. The genes are TRBV7-2 and TRBJ1-6; no definite D call. Germline V gene sequence: CDR1 SGHTA, CDR2 FQGNSA. Trimming left V 4 bases short and J 7 bases short, with 17 bases between. The CDR3 sequence is 16 residues long. The CDR3 sequence is CASSWGRTSPNSPLHF. CDR3 DNA sequence: TGTGCCAGCAGCTGGGGAAGGACTTCCCCAAATTCACCCCTCCACTTT.

A remark on this clonotype: This may be a read error, as it is one base from a much larger clone. The chain links TRBV11-2 to TRBJ2-7; D is tentatively TRBD1 or TRBD2 (5 bases each). CDR1 is SGHAT, CDR2 FQNNGV, per germline. The CDR3 length is 13 residues. The chain's CDR3 is CASSLRDDYELYF. The CDR3 DNA sequence: TGTGCCAGCAGCTTAAGGGACGACTACGAGCTGTACTTC.

V and J are TRBV5-1 and TRBJ1-2; D is possibly TRBD1 (5 bases). This CDR3 region has 14 residues. Germline V gives CDR1 SGHRS, CDR2 YFSETQ. V gave up 0 bases and J gave up 2 bases, with 8 bases separating them. As DNA, the CDR3 is TGCGCCAGCAGCTTGGGCTCAGGGAACTATGGCTACACCTTC. Translating it yields CASSLGSGNYGYTF.

This clonotype was counted many times. V usage is TRBV28 and J usage is TRBJ1-5, with a possible D match to TRBD1 (6 bases). V lost 2 bases and J 7 bases, leaving 12 bases between the germline ends. The CDR3 extends over 14 amino acids. Germline CDR1 reads MDHEN; CDR2 reads SYDVKM. CDR3 sequence reads: CASSLPQGRQPQHF. Here the CDR3 DNA reads TGTGCCAGCAGTTTACCCCAGGGGAGACAGCCCCAGCATTTT.

The chain joins TRBV7-2 to TRBJ2-7, with D perhaps TRBD2 (6 bases). The germline gives CDR1 SGHTA, CDR2 FQGNSA. The CDR3 is made up of 15 amino acids. V was cut by 1 base and J by 3 bases, with 13 bases left in between. The CDR3 DNA reads TGTGCCAGCAGCTTAGACGCGGGGACGCACTACGAGCAGTACTTC. It specifies CASSLDAGTHYEQYF.

This clonotype has a count of ten or more. CDR3: CASSYIQGHPNYGYTF. The CDR3 nucleotides read TGTGCCAGCAGTTACATTCAGGGACATCCTAACTATGGCTACACCTTC. V usage is TRBV6-5 and J usage is TRBJ1-2, with D perhaps matching TRBD1 (6 bases). There are 16 residues in the CDR3. Germline V CDR1 and CDR2: MNHEY, SVGAGI. The V and J ends lost 2 bases and 0 bases respectively, with 13 bases between them.

This clonotype has at least ten counts. CDR3: CASSARRGPGVDEQFF. CDR3 bases: TGTGCCAGCAGCGCCCGTCGGGGCCCTGGGGTCGATGAGCAGTTCTTC. V is TRBV7-6 and J is TRBJ2-1; D possibly uses TRBD1 or TRBD2 (5 bases each). V was clipped by 5 bases and J by 8 bases, with 22 bases between them. The CDR3 has 16 amino acids. The V gene's germline CDR1 is SGHVS and CDR2 FNYEAQ.

This clonotype came up a few times. The chain is built from TRBV7-2 and TRBJ1-2; D is unclear. The CDR3 covers 15 residues. CDR1 is SGHTA, CDR2 FQGNSA, per germline. V dropped 5 bases and J dropped 2 bases, with 15 bases sitting between them. CDR3 in DNA: TGTGCCAGCAGCCCAAATAGGGCGGAAAACTATGGCTACACCTTC. Residues: CASSPNRAENYGYTF.

The V and J genes are TRBV28 and TRBJ2-7, with D perhaps given as TRBD1 or TRBD2 (6 bases each). This CDR3 region has 13 residues. Looked up from germline, CDR1 is MDHEN and CDR2 is SYDVKM. Trimming pared 2 bases from V and 4 bases from J, leaving 9 bases between. The DNA for the CDR3 is TGTGCCAGCAGTTTAGGAGGGGGGTACGAGCAGTACTTC. Protein product: CASSLGGGYEQYF.

This clonotype showed up many times. The genes are TRBV29-1 and TRBJ2-7; TRBD2 aligns across 8 bases. The CDR3 is 15 amino acids. After removal of 6 bases from V and 0 bases from J, the junction contained 10 bases not matched to a gene. Germline lookup yields CDR1 SQVTM and CDR2 ANQGSEA. CDR3 in DNA: TGCAGCGTGGCACTAGCGGTGAGGAGCTCCTACGAGCAGTACTTC. This sequence encodes CSVALAVRSSYEQYF.

In its sample, this clonotype was seen many times. The J gene is TRBJ1-1, the V gene TRBV20-1; possible D gene TRBD1, 5 bases. Germline assignment: CDR1 DFQATT and CDR2 SNEGSKA (reference sequence). V was shortened by 7 bases and J by 5 bases, with 17 bases between the two germline ends. The CDR3 runs to 13 residues. CDR3: CSVPRGFETEAFF. The CDR3 nucleotides read TGCAGTGTCCCGAGGGGATTTGAAACTGAAGCTTTCTTT.

This clonotype was found many times. The V call is TRBV30, the J call TRBJ1-6; D remains ambiguous. Germline-derived CDR1 and CDR2 are GTSNPN and SVGIG (reference sequence). There are 17 residues in the CDR3. The germline V and J ends were trimmed by 1 base and 1 base, with 14 bases remaining between them. For the CDR3, the DNA is TGTGCCTGGAGTGCTGATGGCAGGAGGTCCTATAATTCACCCCTCCACTTT. It yields the protein CAWSADGRRSYNSPLHF.

In its sample, this clonotype was seen many times. J is TRBJ2-1 and V is TRBV7-2, with D uncertain. V was pared by 2 bases and J by 6 bases, with 11 bases between. Germline V lookup: CDR1 SGHTA, CDR2 FQGNSA. The CDR3 length is 14 residues. The DNA of the CDR3 is TGTGCCAGCAGCTTATTACTCAGCTTCAATGAGCAGTTCTTC. It is translated as CASSLLLSFNEQFF.

CDR3 DNA sequence: TGCAGTGCTAGACAAGTCAATGAGCAGTTCTTC. It is translated as CSARQVNEQFF. V is TRBV20-1 and J is TRBJ2-1; D ambiguous. The CDR3 runs 11 residues. CDR1 and CDR2 (germline): DFQATT, SNEGSKA (reference sequence). With 2 bases removed from V and 6 bases from J, the gap between germline ends came to 5 bases.